These T cell receptor beta chains were read from a single sample in a study of blood T cell repertoires in COVID-19. Sequencing used immunoSEQ multiplex PCR; TCRdb keeps in-frame clones, though not all of them. This sample has tens of thousands of clones, with about 85% found just once. Input material: peripheral blood. These receptors were taken from a woman between 50 and 59 years old with COVID-19, enrolled during active disease. Each CDR3 is given with its conserved first and last residue. The D gene is left open where the match is weak. Expanded clones are given a class, and other clones once, few, many or no size at all.

d_call | j_call | v_call | clone_size | cdr3_nt | cdr3_aa
NA | TRBJ1-3 | TRBV12-3/TRBV12-4 | NA | TGTGCCACCACGCCCAGGGCTGGAAACACCATATATTTT | CATTPRAGNTIYF
NA | TRBJ2-5 | TRBV6-2/TRBV6-3 | NA | TGTGCCAGCAGCCAGGGGCGGACCCAGTACTTC | CASSQGRTQYF
TRBD1 | TRBJ2-7 | TRBV2 | few | TGTGCCAGCAGTGTAAACAGGGGGCGGGTTGGCGAGCAGTACTTC | CASSVNRGRVGEQYF
TRBD1 | TRBJ1-1 | TRBV11-2 | NA | TGTGCCAGCAGCTTAGCGTCTCCCACCCTGGACAGGCGAAACACTGAAGCTTTCTTT | CASSLASPTLDRRNTEAFF
TRBD1 | TRBJ2-5 | TRBV5-1 | NA | TGCGCCAGCAGCTACCGGGACAGGGAGGAAGAGACCCAGTACTTC | CASSYRDREEETQYF
NA | TRBJ1-6 | TRBV28 | NA | TGTGCCAGCAGTTTTGGCAGGGGTTCACCCCTCCACTTT | CASSFGRGSPLHF
NA | TRBJ2-7 | TRBV4-1 | NA | TGCGCCAGCAGCCAAGTAGATGTGGGGCCCTACGAGCAGTACTTC | CASSQVDVGPYEQYF
NA | TRBJ1-4 | TRBV7-9 | NA | TGTGCCAGCAGCTTAGCGGGGAGTCAGGAAAAACTGTTTTTT | CASSLAGSQEKLFF
TRBD1 | TRBJ2-4 | TRBV6-2/TRBV6-3 | NA | TGTGCCAGCAGTTACAACAGGGGGCTCGGGGACATTCAGTACTTC | CASSYNRGLGDIQYF
NA | TRBJ1-1 | TRBV25-1 | NA | TGTGCCAGCAGTGGCTATATGAACACTGAAGCTTTCTTT | CASSGYMNTEAFF
TRBD2 | TRBJ2-1 | TRBV20-1 | NA | TGCAGTGCTAGTCTCTTAGCGGGCCCTACTGCGAGCTCCTACAATGAGCAGTTCTTC | CSASLLAGPTASSYNEQFF